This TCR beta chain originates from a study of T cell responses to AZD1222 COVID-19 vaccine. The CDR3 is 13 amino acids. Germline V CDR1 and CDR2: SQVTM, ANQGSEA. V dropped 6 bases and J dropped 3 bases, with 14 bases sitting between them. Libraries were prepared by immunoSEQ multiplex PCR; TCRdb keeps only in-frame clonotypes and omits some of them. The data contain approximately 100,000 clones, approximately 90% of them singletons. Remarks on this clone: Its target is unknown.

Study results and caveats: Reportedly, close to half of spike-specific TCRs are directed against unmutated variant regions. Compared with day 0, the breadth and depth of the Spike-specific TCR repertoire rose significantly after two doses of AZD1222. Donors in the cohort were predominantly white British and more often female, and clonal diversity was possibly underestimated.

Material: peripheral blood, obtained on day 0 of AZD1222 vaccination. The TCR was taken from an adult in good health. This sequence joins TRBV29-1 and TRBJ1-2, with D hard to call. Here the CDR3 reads CSVVDPTDYGYTF. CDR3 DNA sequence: TGCAGCGTAGTTGACCCCACGGACTATGGCTACACCTTC.